This TCR beta chain was identified in a study of blood T cell repertoires in COVID-19 (dated by TCRdb to about 2020). Background for the entire study: Samples from collaborators originated in the United States, Italy and Spain and spanned both the acute and convalescent phases of COVID-19. The prospective study material was composed of cDNA or gDNA derived from T cells, B-cell-depleted T cells, or PBMCs. Subjects who had been exposed to COVID-19, were actively infected with it, or had recovered from it provided the deeply sampled blood TCRbeta repertoires that made up the dataset. The repertoires were released in a freely available public database intended as a resource for research on the immune response to SARS-CoV-2. Samples came from the ongoing ImmuneRACE study (first 160 participants) plus 1,254 subjects from 6 global collaborators. A de-identified subject ID, COVID-19 status, age in years and sex were almost always included in the sample metadata. Where HLA class I and class II types were available, the types were taken from metadata supplied by the sample provider, not from assay-based typing.

The immunoSEQ Assay, a bias-controlled multiplex PCR, was used to amplify TCRbeta CDR3 regions from genomic DNA. In the authors' own workflow: Within the assay, amplification of reference gene primers was used to estimate how many nucleated cells each sample contained. To quantify the absolute abundance of each unique TCRbeta CDR3 rearrangement, sequence reads were collapsed and filtered. For each sample, productive Simpson clonality was calculated as the square root of Simpson's diversity index across productive rearrangements. The table comes from immuneACCESS by way of TCRdb, which keeps in-frame sequences with V and J called. Part of the clones is missing from these tables; in studies checked, under half for an unresolved V gene and the rest for unknown reasons. V and J calls and clone size are given by that table; D and trimming were obtained from the DNA. Here the sample has more than 300,000 clones; approximately 91% occur a single time. The top ten clones comprise roughly 3.6% of the sample.

Paper-wide results and their limitations: The quantity of clinical and demographic metadata differed by source and by participant and was supplied without curation.

V drops 7 bases and J drops 0 bases, leaving 28 bases in between. In the germline V gene (reference sequence), CDR1 corresponds to SEHNR and CDR2 to FQNEAQ. Reading from cysteine to phenylalanine, the CDR3 counts 21 amino acids. The CDR3 DNA has 63 bases and is translated from base 1. Participants in the prospective study were enrolled through a virtual design, were aged roughly 18 to 95 years, and lived in fewer than 30 United States geographic areas. In the prospective study, participants were assigned to cohorts based on the clinical history participants reported in a screening survey and a study questionnaire. Exposed participants had been in contact with someone with a PCR-confirmed or clinician-diagnosed COVID-19 case within 2 weeks of study entry. Mobile phlebotomists in the prospective study collected whole blood, serum and a nasopharyngeal or oropharyngeal swab from every participant. Additional blood draws and questionnaires over an approximately two-month period could optionally be provided by prospective study participants. Before DNA extraction, prospective study blood samples were shipped either frozen or at room temperature.

Of note for this clone: This clone's antigen is unknown. Base qualities were left out, and no much larger clone turns up one base away.

This sequence originates from a woman aged 30 to 39 who had been exposed to COVID-19. Specimen: PBMCs or T cells enriched from blood (not recorded which). This chain is built from TRBV7-9 and TRBJ2-6; TRBD1 could be the D gene, as 6 bases match. The nucleotides read TGTGCCAGCACCTTCCCCTCAGGGGCCACTACCAGGAGCTCTGGGGCCAACGTCCTGACTTTC. Translated, this gives CASTFPSGATTRSSGANVLTF.